This T cell receptor beta chain was identified in a study of T-cell reconstitution after alpha-beta-depleted transplantation in children. Broader study findings: Several hundred rapidly expanded clones from non-depleted graft cells reportedly supplied alpha-beta T cells about two months post-transplant. Some patients' high day-60 TCRbeta diversity was traced to surviving recipient T cells and thymic progenitors. When one year had passed after transplant, most T-cell counts and diversity came from newly produced T cells.

In the case of this clonotype: What it binds is unknown.

Trimming took 4 bases from V and 7 from J; bases not matched to a gene: 8. The CDR3 loop spans 14 amino acids. Germline CDR1 reads LGHNA; CDR2 reads YSLEER. TCRbeta library construction was performed incorporating unique molecular identifiers. TCRdb recomputed calls from the PCR reads with MiXCR, one row per CDR3 protein. The table records some 350,000 distinct CDR3 sequences, about 17% of them present only once. The source was PBMCs, mostly from graft donor cells, collected 360 days after TCRalphabeta/CD19-depleted stem cell transplant. This sequence joins TRBV4-3 and TRBJ2-7, with TRBD2 matching 9 bases. This sequence was found in a male patient aged 2-15 years who had a stem cell transplant for acute lymphoblastic leukemia, so the T cells may come from the graft donor. CDR3 residues: CASSRDSGSGEQYF. DNA for the CDR3: TGCGCCAGCAGCCGCGATAGCGGGAGTGGTGAGCAGTACTTC.